This T cell receptor beta chain was sequenced for a study of a mutant IDH1 vaccine in newly diagnosed glioma. A word on this clone: Its cognate antigen is unknown.

Profiled with immunoSEQ multiplex PCR; TCRdb holds only in-frame clones, not every one. This sample carries around 76,000 clones, approximately 85% of them seen once, and the ten largest clones take around 0.77%. The V gene's germline CDR1 is SGHNT and CDR2 YYREEE (reference sequence). CDR3 length equals 15 residues. Trimming took 5 bases from V and 3 from J, leaving 16 bases between them. Described time point: week 23, last vaccination. In the vaccine, a single dose held 300 ug of the mutant IDH1 20-mer peptide, along with topical imiquimod. The clonotype originates from a woman aged 50 to 60 with glioma. V and J are TRBV5-4 and TRBJ2-3; D might be TRBD1 (5 bases). This material consisted of PBMCs, taken from a glioma patient whose treatment included an IDH1 peptide vaccine. The CDR3 region is CASRSPGLGTDTQYF. DNA of the CDR3: TGTGCCAGCAGGTCCCCAGGGTTAGGGACAGATACGCAGTATTTT.